One sample yielded the 17 T cell receptor beta chains listed below, sequenced in a study of T cells in Graves' hyperthyroidism and ophthalmopathy. It was RNA transcripts that yielded the amplified TCR beta CDR3 regions. A set of HTBI primers served as the primers for a first-round RT-PCR of the TCR CDR3. TCRdb re-called the multiplex PCR reads through MiXCR, storing one row per CDR3 protein. Here the sample spans nearly 750,000 distinct CDR3 sequences, approximately 40% being singletons. Sequencing used blood. Receptor source: a woman aged 40 to 55 with Graves' hyperthyroidism.

This clonotype was counted between two and nine times. This rearrangement joins TRBV20-1 to TRBJ1-4; 10 bases match TRBD1. The V segment lost 6 bases and the J segment 2 bases; nucleotides outside the gene matches: 9. Germline loops: CDR1 DFQATT, CDR2 SNEGSKA (reference sequence). The CDR3 sequence is 16 residues long. The CDR3 DNA is TGCAGTGCCACTGGACGACAGGGGGCGACTAATGAAAAACTGTTTTTT. Translating gives CSATGRQGATNEKLFF.

This chain uses TRBV20-1 with TRBJ2-5; D unresolved. The V end was cut by 7 bases, the J end by 7 bases, with 10 bases between. The CDR3 extends over 10 amino acids. Germline V CDR1 and CDR2: DFQATT, SNEGSKA (reference sequence). The CDR3, as DNA: TGCAGTGTAAGGATCGGGACCCAGTACTTC. Translation gives CSVRIGTQYF.

This clonotype appeared many times. This sequence joins TRBV6-5 and TRBJ2-2; no clear D. The CDR3 consists of 13 residues. Germline-derived CDR1 and CDR2 are MNHEY and SVGAGI. The V end lost 0 bases, the J end lost 6 bases, and 5 bases lay between the germline ends. This chain's CDR3 is CASSYSVAGELFF. For the CDR3, the DNA is TGTGCCAGCAGTTACTCCGTGGCCGGGGAGCTGTTTTTT.

The chain joins TRBV12-3 or TRBV12-4 to TRBJ1-3; the match to TRBD1 covers 7 bases. This CDR3 spans 15 amino acids. With 6 bases clipped from V and 7 bases from J, the junction kept 12 bases outside the gene matches. The CDR3 region has the DNA TGTGCCAGCAGCCATAACCGGGACAGTGCTAACACCATATATTTT. Its translation: CASSHNRDSANTIYF.

The rearrangement uses TRBV20-1 and TRBJ2-5; D may match TRBD1 or TRBD2 (6 bases each). CDR1 and CDR2 from the germline V gene are DFQATT and SNEGSKA (reference sequence). CDR3 length equals 12 residues. V shed 6 bases and J shed 12 bases, with 20 bases lying between them. The CDR3 is CSATSPGAHKYF. In nucleotides, the CDR3 is TGCAGTGCGACCTCGCCGGGGGCTCACAAGTACTTC.

This rearrangement joins TRBV4-3 to TRBJ1-3; D is perhaps TRBD1 (6 bases). The V end lost 1 base, the J end lost 3 bases, and 13 bases lay between the germline ends. This CDR3 has 16 amino acids. Germline CDR1 and CDR2: LGHNA and YSLEER. The CDR3 region has the DNA TGCGCCAGCAGCCAAGTGGGCAGGGGATTTGGAAACACCATATATTTT. Amino acids: CASSQVGRGFGNTIYF.

This clonotype was counted once. This rearrangement joins TRBV5-8 to TRBJ1-1; 7 nucleotides match TRBD1. Trimming at V came to 4 bases and at J to 3 bases, leaving 12 bases not matched to a gene. The CDR3 extends over 16 amino acids. CDR1 and CDR2 from the germline V gene are SGHTS and YDEGEE. CDR3 sequence (DNA): TGTGCCAGCAGCCCCGCCCCGGGACAGATGGACACTGAAGCTTTCTTT. It specifies CASSPAPGQMDTEAFF.

Comment on this clonotype: With a much larger clone just one base away, this may be a read error. The gene calls are TRBV4-2 and TRBJ1-1; D perhaps matches TRBD1 (6 bases). This CDR3 contains 14 residues. Germline CDR1 is LGHNA and CDR2 is YNFKEQ. The CDR3 nucleotides read TGTGCCGGCAGCCATAGACAGGAGAACACTGAAGCTTTCTTT. Translated, it gives CAGSHRQENTEAFF.

About this clonotype itself: A junction end diverges from the germline sequence, so it may reflect a read error. The chain recombines TRBV11-3 with TRBJ2-5, with D possibly matching TRBD2 (6 bases). Germline values: CDR1 SGHNT, CDR2 YENEEA. The CDR3 is 13 residues long. CDR3 residues: CASSLMSGETQYF. CDR3 nucleotides: TGCGCCAGCAGCTTAATGAGCGGGGAGACCCAGTACTTC.

The rearrangement links TRBV7-2 to TRBJ2-7; TRBD2 aligns across 13 bases. This CDR3 spans 16 amino acids. CDR1 and CDR2 from the germline V gene are SGHTA and FQGNSA. J was trimmed by 2 bases and V by 5 bases; bases with no gene match: 6. This CDR3 is CASSVTTSGGTYEQYF. The DNA of the CDR3 is TGTGCCAGCAGCGTAACGACTAGCGGGGGGACCTACGAGCAGTACTTC.

The chain joins TRBV29-1 to TRBJ2-3, with 9 bases that match TRBD1. The CDR3 extends over 13 amino acids. The germline V gene encodes CDR1 SQVTM and CDR2 ANQGSEA. Trimming cost V 7 bases and J 5 bases; bases outside gene matches: 7. CDR3 region: CSARDREVDTQYF. CDR3 DNA sequence: TGCAGCGCTAGGGACAGGGAAGTAGATACGCAGTATTTT.

The chain uses TRBV6-5 and TRBJ1-5; D uncertain. The CDR3 covers 15 residues. The ends were cut back, 5 bases at V and 0 bases at J, with 11 bases in the middle. Per germline, CDR1 MNHEY and CDR2 SVGAGI. CDR3: CASSHGRYSNQPQHF. CDR3 sequence (DNA): TGTGCCAGCAGTCACGGACGGTATAGCAATCAGCCCCAGCATTTT.

Concerning this clonotype: A read error is possible here, since a much larger clone lies one base away. The genes are TRBV7-8 and TRBJ2-7, with D perhaps matching TRBD1 (5 bases). Trimming stripped 5 bases from V and 3 bases from J, with 14 bases between. From germline, CDR1 is SGHVS and CDR2 FQNEAQ. This CDR3 is 14 amino acids long. CDR3: CASSEGASLYEQYF. The CDR3 DNA reads TGTGCCAGCAGCGAAGGGGCCTCCCTCTACGAGCAGTACTTC.

This chain uses TRBV7-2 with TRBJ1-4, with 9 bases lining up with TRBD1. This CDR3 comprises 14 residues. Germline-derived CDR1 and CDR2 are SGHTA and FQGNSA. After removal of 5 bases from V and 6 bases from J, the junction contained 4 bases not matched to a gene. CDR3 sequence (DNA): TGTGCCAGCAGCACGGGACAGGGACATGAAAAACTGTTTTTT. Protein product: CASSTGQGHEKLFF. The full variable domain, its missing parts supplied by reference TRBV7-2 and TRBJ1-4, is GAGVSQSPSNKVTEKGKDVELRCDPISGHTALYWYRQSLGQGLEFLIYFQGNSAPDKSGLPSDRFSAERTGGSVSTLTIQRTQQEDSAVYLCASSTGQGHEKLFFGSGTQLSVL.

The chain uses TRBV20-1 and TRBJ2-7; 8 bases are a match to TRBD1. The CDR3 runs to 13 residues. J gave up 7 bases and V 1 base, and 6 bases lay outside the gene matches. From germline, CDR1 is DFQATT and CDR2 SNEGSKA (reference sequence). The CDR3 sequence: CSARADRVGEQYF. Written as DNA, the CDR3 is TGCAGTGCTAGAGCGGACAGGGTTGGTGAGCAGTACTTC.

The J gene is TRBJ2-5, the V gene TRBV20-1, with D tentatively TRBD1 (5 bases). In germline, CDR1 is DFQATT, CDR2 SNEGSKA (reference sequence). The CDR3 is 13 residues long. V was cut by 1 base and J by 5 bases, with 11 bases left in between. CDR3 nucleotides: TGCAGTGCTAGAGGGGCAGGGCACGAGACCCAGTACTTC. Its translation is CSARGAGHETQYF.

This chain uses TRBV4-3 with TRBJ2-7, with a possible D match to TRBD1 (5 bases). Germline assignment: CDR1 LGHNA and CDR2 YSLEER. The CDR3 length is 15 residues. The V gene lost 1 base and the J gene lost 3 bases, with 13 bases spanning the gap. CDR3 amino acids: CASSQVQGTFYEQYF. The CDR3 DNA sequence: TGCGCCAGCAGCCAAGTTCAGGGAACGTTCTACGAGCAGTACTTC.